This entry describes one T cell receptor (beta chain). Its antigen is unknown. The sample comes from a study of OX40 agonist ivuxolimab in advanced cancers. Assay used: immunoSEQ multiplex PCR; TCRdb lists only in-frame clones, some missing. The table includes 60,000 to 80,000 clones, roughly 81% detected once. Study outcomes and limitations: Antigen specificity was not determined for the expanded peripheral T cells.

Looked up from germline, CDR1 is ENHRY and CDR2 is SYGVKD. V shed 4 bases and J 5 bases; nucleotides not matched to a gene: 6. This CDR3 contains 15 residues. The sequencing used CD4+ or CD8+ T cells sorted from blood, collected in a trial of the OX40 agonist ivuxolimab. The clonotype was recovered from an adult with an advanced solid tumor such as melanoma, head and neck, liver or kidney cancer. The chain joins TRBV10-3 to TRBJ2-5; 11 nucleotides line up with TRBD1. The CDR3 loop is CAISVGQGAQETQYF. CDR3 sequence (DNA): TGTGCCATCAGTGTTGGACAGGGGGCCCAGGAGACCCAGTACTTC.